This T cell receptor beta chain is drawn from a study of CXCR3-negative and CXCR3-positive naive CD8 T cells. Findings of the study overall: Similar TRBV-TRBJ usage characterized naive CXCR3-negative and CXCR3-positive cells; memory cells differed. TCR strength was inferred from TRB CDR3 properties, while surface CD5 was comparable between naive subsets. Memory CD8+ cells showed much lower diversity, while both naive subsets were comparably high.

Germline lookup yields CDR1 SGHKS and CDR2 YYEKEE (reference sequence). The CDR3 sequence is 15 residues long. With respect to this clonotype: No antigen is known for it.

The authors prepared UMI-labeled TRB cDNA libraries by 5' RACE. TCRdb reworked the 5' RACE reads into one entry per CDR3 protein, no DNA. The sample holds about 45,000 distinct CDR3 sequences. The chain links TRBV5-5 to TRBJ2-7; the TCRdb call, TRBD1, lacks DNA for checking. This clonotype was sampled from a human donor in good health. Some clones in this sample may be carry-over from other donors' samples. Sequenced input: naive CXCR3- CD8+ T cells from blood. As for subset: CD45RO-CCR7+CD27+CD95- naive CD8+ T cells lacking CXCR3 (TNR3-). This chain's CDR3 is CASSYTGTEAYEQYF.